The 9 T cell receptor beta chains below come from one sample, sequenced in a study of CD8+ T cells in alopecia areata. Treatment in this sample: oral pan-JAK inhibitor, 5-10 mg twice daily. In each case, RNA was isolated and then reverse transcribed into cDNA as the sequencing template. Libraries were prepared by immunoSEQ multiplex PCR; TCRdb keeps only in-frame clonotypes and omits some of them. Of approximately 150,000 clones listed, around 58% are singletons. This specimen was CD4+ T cells sorted from blood, taken at week 56, from a patient treated with tofacitinib. Receptors originate from a human donor with alopecia areata.

V and J are TRBV4-1 and TRBJ1-2; D is ambiguous. V lost 1 base, J lost 4 bases, and 7 bases lay in between. The CDR3 has 13 amino acids. Germline lookup yields CDR1 MGHRA and CDR2 YSYEKL. CDR3 region: CASSQGDSYGYTF. The CDR3 DNA follows: TGCGCCAGCAGCCAAGGAGATTCCTATGGCTACACCTTC.

CDR3 in DNA: TGTGCCAGCAGTGATCCGGGAGAACCTTTGGAGACCCAGTACTTC. Translating gives CASSDPGEPLETQYF. This chain connects TRBV6-1 to TRBJ2-5; weak D call: TRBD2 (6 bases). Trimming took 3 bases from V and 5 from J, leaving 16 bases between them. The V gene's germline CDR1 is MNHNS and CDR2 SASEGT. CDR3 length: 15 residues.

This chain links TRBV6-5 with TRBJ1-2, with TRBD1 as a possible D gene (5 bases). The CDR3 runs to 13 residues. CDR1 MNHEY and CDR2 SVGAGI come from the germline V gene. V lost 2 bases to trimming and J lost 6 bases, with 10 bases between them. This chain's CDR3 is CASSYRGIDGYTF. CDR3 bases: TGTGCCAGCAGTTACCGGGGGATCGATGGCTACACCTTC.

The chain is built from TRBV5-1 and TRBJ2-5, with D possibly being TRBD1 (7 bases). Trimming removed 4 bases from V and 3 bases from J, with 13 bases in between. The CDR3 totals 14 residues. CDR1 is SGHRS, CDR2 YFSETQ, per germline. The CDR3 reads CASSPQGGKETQYF. DNA for the CDR3: TGCGCCAGCAGCCCCCAGGGGGGCAAAGAGACCCAGTACTTC. The full variable domain, completed using reference TRBV5-1 and TRBJ2-5, is KAGVTQTPRYLIKTRGQQVTLSCSPISGHRSVSWYQQTPGQGLQFLFEYFSETQRNKGNFPGRFSGRQFSNSRSEMNVSTLELGDSALYLCASSPQGGKETQYFGPGTRLLVL.

This clone has more than one count but fewer than ten. The chain employs TRBV30 and TRBJ2-3; possibly TRBD2 for D (5 bases). The germline CDR1 and CDR2 sequences are GTSNPN and SVGIG (reference sequence). V was trimmed by 0 bases and J by 2 bases, leaving 9 bases between them. CDR3 length equals 14 residues. The CDR3 protein is CAWSVTGYTDTQYF. The CDR3 DNA sequence: TGTGCCTGGAGTGTAACGGGGTACACAGATACGCAGTATTTT. Drawing the rest from reference TRBV30 and TRBJ2-3, the complete variable domain is SQTIHQWPATLVQPVGSPLSLECTVEGTSNPNLYWYRQAAGRGLQLLFYSVGIGQISSEVPQNLSASRPQDRQFILSSKKLLLSDSGFYLCAWSVTGYTDTQYFGPGTRLTVL.

This clone was seen a handful of times. The genes are TRBV29-1 and TRBJ2-6; D call uncertain. Between the trimmed V and J ends, which lost 4 bases and 2 bases, there was a span of 6 bases. The CDR3 sequence is 13 residues long. CDR1 SQVTM and CDR2 ANQGSEA come from the germline V gene. For the CDR3, the DNA is TGCAGCGTTGCGGGTACTGGGGCCAACGTCCTGACTTTC. Its protein product is CSVAGTGANVLTF. Combining the CDR3 with reference TRBV29-1 and TRBJ2-6 gives the whole variable domain SAVISQKPSRDICQRGTSLTIQCQVDSQVTMMFWYRQQPGQSLTLIATANQGSEATYESGFVIDKFPISRPNLTFSTLTVSNMSPEDSSIYLCSVAGTGANVLTFGAGSRLTVL.

The V and J genes are TRBV29-1 and TRBJ1-1; D is unresolved. The germline V gene encodes CDR1 SQVTM and CDR2 ANQGSEA. This CDR3 contains 13 residues. The V gene lost 7 bases and the J gene lost 10 bases, with 22 bases spanning the gap. CDR3 region: CSGQGPLAAGAFF. The CDR3 nucleotides read TGCAGCGGCCAAGGGCCCTTGGCCGCAGGAGCTTTCTTT.

This clone was counted only a few times. This chain connects TRBV19 to TRBJ2-3, with unresolved D. The CDR3 loop spans 15 amino acids. The germline gives CDR1 LNHDA, CDR2 SQIVND (reference sequence). Trimming took off 5 bases at V and 3 bases at J, with 15 bases between the two ends. In nucleotides, the CDR3 is TGTGCCAGTAGTCCCCGACGACCAGTTACAGATACGCAGTATTTT. It translates to CASSPRRPVTDTQYF.

This clone was seen only once. This chain uses TRBV25-1 with TRBJ1-2, with no clear D. Germline CDR1 and CDR2: MGHDK and SYGVNS. The V gene lost 3 bases and the J gene lost 4 bases, with 15 bases spanning the gap. The CDR3 loop spans 15 amino acids. The CDR3 nucleotides are TGTGCCAGCAGTGAGGTGGGAATCAAGGGCTATGGCTACACCTTC. Protein: CASSEVGIKGYGYTF.